This paragraph covers one T cell receptor (beta chain) sequence. Germline lookup yields CDR1 LGHNA and CDR2 YSLEER. The V and J ends lost 4 bases and 3 bases respectively, with 9 bases between them. The CDR3 loop spans 13 amino acids. This sample is part of a study of blood T cell repertoires in COVID-19. Original methodology: Amplified reference gene primers provided the basis for estimating nucleated cell counts. Method: immunoSEQ multiplex PCR; TCRdb's copy keeps in-frame clones and lacks some. D and trimming were read from the DNA, whereas the V and J calls and clone size are those reported in that table. The sample holds about 110,000 clones, approximately 90% seen once.

The TCR was taken from a woman aged 30 to 39 with acute or convalescent COVID-19. Specimen: peripheral blood. This chain links TRBV4-3 with TRBJ1-2; no clear D gene. The CDR3 DNA reads as TGCGCCAGCAGCCCGGCCCGGGACTATGGCTACACCTTC. This encodes CASSPARDYGYTF.